The 3 T cell receptor beta chains in this list originate from one sample, sequenced in a study of T cells in Graves' hyperthyroidism and ophthalmopathy. The TCR beta CDR3 regions underwent amplification using RNA transcripts as the source. First-round RT-PCR of the TCR CDR3 relied on the HTBI primer set. TCRdb reanalysed the multiplex PCR reads using MiXCR and keeps one entry per CDR3 protein. The table has 400,000 to 600,000 distinct CDR3 sequences, around 21% seen once. Sequenced material: blood. These receptors all come from a man between 18 and 35 years old with Graves' hyperthyroidism.

Ten or more counts support this clonotype. This chain uses TRBV28 with TRBJ1-1; tentative D call: TRBD1 (6 bases). Germline V gene sequence: CDR1 MDHEN, CDR2 SYDVKM. This CDR3 is 13 amino acids long. V was trimmed by 10 bases and J by 5 bases, leaving 17 bases between them. This chain's CDR3 is CATRTGGWTEAFF. CDR3 in DNA: TGTGCCACCAGAACCGGGGGCTGGACTGAAGCTTTCTTT.

This clonotype was recorded a few times. This rearrangement joins TRBV6-5 to TRBJ1-1, with D hard to call. The CDR3 loop spans 17 amino acids. Germline assignment: CDR1 MNHEY and CDR2 SVGAGI. V gave up 1 base and J gave up 5 bases, with 20 bases separating them. This CDR3 is CASSYLGRVGGNTEAFF. The CDR3 DNA reads TGTGCCAGCAGTTACTTGGGGAGGGTAGGTGGTAATACTGAAGCTTTCTTT.

As regards this clonotype: An end of the junction differs from the germline gene, which may be a read error. This chain connects TRBV28 to TRBJ1-1, with 9 positions matching TRBD1. The germline V gene has CDR1 MDHEN and CDR2 SYDVKM. The CDR3 contains 15 residues. CDR3 amino acids: CVSSLRQGVGTEAFF. The CDR3 nucleotides read TGTGTCAGCAGTTTAAGACAGGGGGTGGGCACTGAAGCTTTCTTT.